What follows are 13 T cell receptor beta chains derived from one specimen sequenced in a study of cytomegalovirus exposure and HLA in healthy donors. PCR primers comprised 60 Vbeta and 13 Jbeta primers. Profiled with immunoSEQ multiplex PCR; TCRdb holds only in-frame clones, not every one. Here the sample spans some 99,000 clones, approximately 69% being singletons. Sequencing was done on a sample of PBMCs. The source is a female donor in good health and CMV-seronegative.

DNA for the CDR3: TGTGCCAGCAGAGTGACTAGCGGGAGGGCCACAGATACGCAGTATTTT. Protein: CASRVTSGRATDTQYF. V gene TRBV11-2 combines with J gene TRBJ2-3; 14 nucleotides match TRBD2. CDR1 is SGHAT and CDR2 is FQNNGV in the germline V gene. Germline trimming cut 6 bases from V and 2 bases from J; bases unmatched to any gene: 4. The CDR3 totals 16 residues.

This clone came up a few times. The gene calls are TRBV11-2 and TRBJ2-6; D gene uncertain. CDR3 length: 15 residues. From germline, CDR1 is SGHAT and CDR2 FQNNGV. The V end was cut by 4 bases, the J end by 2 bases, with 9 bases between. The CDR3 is CASSSLRTGANVLTF. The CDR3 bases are TGTGCCAGCAGCTCCCTCAGGACTGGGGCCAACGTCCTGACTTTC.

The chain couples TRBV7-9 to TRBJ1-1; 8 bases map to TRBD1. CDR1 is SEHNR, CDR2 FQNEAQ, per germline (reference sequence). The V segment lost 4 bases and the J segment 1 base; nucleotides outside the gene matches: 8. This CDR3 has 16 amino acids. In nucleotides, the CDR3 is TGTGCCAGCAGCTACAGTGCCGGGACAGGGAACACTGAAGCTTTCTTT. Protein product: CASSYSAGTGNTEAFF.

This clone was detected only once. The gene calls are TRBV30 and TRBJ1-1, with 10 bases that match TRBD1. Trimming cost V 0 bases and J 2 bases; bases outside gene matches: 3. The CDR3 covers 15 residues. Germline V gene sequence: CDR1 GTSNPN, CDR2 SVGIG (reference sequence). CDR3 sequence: CAWSVRDRGNTEAFF. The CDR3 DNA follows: TGTGCCTGGAGTGTTCGGGACAGGGGAAACACTGAAGCTTTCTTT. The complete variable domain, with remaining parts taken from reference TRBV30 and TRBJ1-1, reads SQTIHQWPATLVQPVGSPLSLECTVEGTSNPNLYWYRQAAGRGLQLLFYSVGIGQISSEVPQNLSASRPQDRQFILSSKKLLLSDSGFYLCAWSVRDRGNTEAFFGQGTRLTVV.

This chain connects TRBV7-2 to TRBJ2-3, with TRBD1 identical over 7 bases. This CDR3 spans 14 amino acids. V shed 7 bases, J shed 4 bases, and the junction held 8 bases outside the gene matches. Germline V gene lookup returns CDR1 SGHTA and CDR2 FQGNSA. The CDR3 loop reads CASTPGGSADTQYF. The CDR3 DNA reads TGTGCCAGCACCCCAGGGGGTAGCGCAGATACGCAGTATTTT.

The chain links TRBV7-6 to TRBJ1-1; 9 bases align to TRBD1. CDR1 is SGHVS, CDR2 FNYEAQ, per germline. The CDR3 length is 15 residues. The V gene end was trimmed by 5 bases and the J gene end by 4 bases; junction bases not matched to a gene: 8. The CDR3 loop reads CASSHLQGAATEAFF. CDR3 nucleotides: TGTGCCAGCAGCCATCTACAGGGGGCGGCCACTGAAGCTTTCTTT.

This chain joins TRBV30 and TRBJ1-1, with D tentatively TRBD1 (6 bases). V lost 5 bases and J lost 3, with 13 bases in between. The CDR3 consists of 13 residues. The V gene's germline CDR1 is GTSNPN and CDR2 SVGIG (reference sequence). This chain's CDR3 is CAWLDRWDTEAFF. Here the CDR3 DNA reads TGTGCCTGGCTGGACAGATGGGACACTGAAGCTTTCTTT.

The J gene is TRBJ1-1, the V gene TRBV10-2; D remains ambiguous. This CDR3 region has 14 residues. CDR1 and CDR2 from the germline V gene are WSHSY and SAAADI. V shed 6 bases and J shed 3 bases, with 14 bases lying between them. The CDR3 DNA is TGCGCCAGCAGAAAATCAAGAGGTGACACTGAAGCTTTCTTT. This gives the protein CASRKSRGDTEAFF.

This chain's CDR3 is CAWSVWDRGSFNYGYTF. CDR3 coding DNA: TGTGCCTGGAGTGTTTGGGACAGGGGGAGCTTTAACTATGGCTACACCTTC. The chain is built from TRBV30 and TRBJ1-2; 11 positions agree with TRBD1. After removal of 0 bases from V and 1 base from J, the junction contained 7 bases not matched to a gene. In germline, CDR1 is GTSNPN, CDR2 SVGIG (reference sequence). The CDR3 extends over 17 amino acids.

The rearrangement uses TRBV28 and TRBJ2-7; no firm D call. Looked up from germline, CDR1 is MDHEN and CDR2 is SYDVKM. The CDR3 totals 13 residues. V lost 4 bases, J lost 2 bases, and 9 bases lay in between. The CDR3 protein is CASSSQIPYEQYF. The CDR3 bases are TGTGCCAGCAGTTCCCAGATACCCTACGAGCAGTACTTC.

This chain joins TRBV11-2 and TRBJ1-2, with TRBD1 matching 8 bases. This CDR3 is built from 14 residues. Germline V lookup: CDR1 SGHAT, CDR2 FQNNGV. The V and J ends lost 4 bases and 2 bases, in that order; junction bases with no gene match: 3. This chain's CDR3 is CASSSGQGNYGYTF. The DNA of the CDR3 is TGTGCCAGCAGCTCTGGACAGGGAAACTATGGCTACACCTTC.

CDR3 nucleotides: TGTGCCTGGAGTAATGGTGGGACAGCCAACACTGAAGCTTTCTTT. Protein sequence: CAWSNGGTANTEAFF. The gene calls are TRBV30 and TRBJ1-1; 7 bases line up with TRBD1. Per the germline V gene, CDR1 is GTSNPN and CDR2 is SVGIG (reference sequence). V trimming: 2 bases; J trimming: 2 bases; junction bases outside the gene matches: 8. The CDR3 is 15 amino acids.

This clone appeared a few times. The DNA for the CDR3 is TGTGCCAGCAGCTTCGGCGGGGGTGTTCAAGAGACCCAGTACTTC. It codes for CASSFGGGVQETQYF. The chain joins TRBV7-2 to TRBJ2-5, with 7 bases aligning to TRBD2. CDR1 is SGHTA and CDR2 is FQGNSA in the germline V gene. The CDR3 sequence is 15 residues long. J lost 2 bases, V lost 3 bases, and 6 bases had no gene match. Filled out from reference TRBV7-2 and TRBJ2-5, the complete variable domain reads GAGVSQSPSNKVTEKGKDVELRCDPISGHTALYWYRQSLGQGLEFLIYFQGNSAPDKSGLPSDRFSAERTGGSVSTLTIQRTQQEDSAVYLCASSFGGGVQETQYFGPGTRLLVL.